The sequence of this T cell receptor (beta chain) was determined in a study of shared clonotypes between healthy human individuals. CD45RO-negative cells were positively selected for CCR7, leaving out terminally differentiated effector memory CD45RA+ cells. Overall study findings and caveats: In the sorted subsets, rarefaction showed sequencing was incomplete despite large depth.

Assay: immunoSEQ multiplex PCR; the TCRdb copy retains only in-frame clones and omits some. The sample holds about 680,000 clones, about 90% seen once. On this clone: Its specificity is unknown.

The CDR3 is made up of 15 amino acids. Germline loops: CDR1 SGHTS, CDR2 YDEGEE. The V segment lost 1 base and the J segment 6 bases; nucleotides outside the gene matches: 5. The specimen was naive CD8+ T cells sorted from blood. The rearrangement uses TRBV5-8 and TRBJ2-2; TRBD1 agrees at 8 bases. The receptor comes from a man aged 25 to 40 in good health. For the CDR3, the DNA is TGTGCCAGCAGCTTGAGGACAGGGTACCCCGGGGAGCTGTTTTTT. Protein: CASSLRTGYPGELFF.